This TCR beta chain came from a study of vaccination effects on CD4 cells after COVID-19. Study-wide context: Vaccination of participants consisted of two doses of either the BNT162b2 or mRNA-1273 vaccine.

The V gene end was trimmed by 0 bases and the J gene end by 12 bases; junction bases not matched to a gene: 7. Germline lookup yields CDR1 SQVTM and CDR2 ANQGSEA. CDR3 length equals 14 residues. The protocol was immunoSEQ multiplex PCR, while the TCRdb copy is restricted to in-frame clones and leaves out a portion. Of some 22,000 clones in the sample, less than 80% were seen once. Comments on this clone: Its antigen is unidentified.

Within the ViraFEST assay, antigen-specific CD4+ T cells underwent expansion with viral peptide pools prior to sequencing. Following 10 days of culture, CD4+ T cells were isolated. Prior SARS-CoV-2 infection was absent in the vaccine recipients, as shown by negative nucleocapsid antibodies. This clonotype originated in a human donor who received a COVID-19 vaccine. The chain is built from TRBV29-1 and TRBJ2-1; the match to TRBD2 covers 11 bases. The sequencing used CD4+ T cells from PBMCs cultured with SARS-CoV-2 spike peptides, collected before COVID-19 vaccination. The CDR3: CSVEEVAGGPPQFF. The CDR3 nucleotides read TGCAGCGTTGAAGAAGTAGCGGGGGGGCCTCCGCAGTTCTTC.